Included here is one T cell receptor beta chain sequence, with context. V lost 5 bases to trimming and J lost 4 bases; unmatched junction nucleotides: 10. The CDR3 loop spans 15 amino acids. The germline V gene has CDR1 SGHDT and CDR2 YYEEEE. Repertoires were generated with immunoSEQ multiplex PCR, while TCRdb's copy carries only in-frame clones and drops some. This table holds about 96,000 clones, 79% found once. The record originates from a study of glioma-infiltrating T cells after dendritic cell vaccination. Across the whole study: Monocyte-derived dendritic cells, cultured less than 8 days with IL-4 and GM-CSF, were pulsed with autologous tumor lysate.

The gene calls are TRBV5-6 and TRBJ1-2; 8 nucleotides agree with TRBD1. The sequencing here drew on blood, taken before dendritic cell vaccination. The TCR originated in a human donor with glioblastoma. The CDR3 sequence: CASRSIQGEGYGYTF. DNA for the CDR3: TGTGCCAGCAGGTCCATACAGGGGGAAGGCTATGGCTACACCTTC. Combining the CDR3 with reference TRBV5-6 and TRBJ1-2 gives the whole variable domain DAGVTQSPTHLIKTRGQQVTLRCSPKSGHDTVSWYQQALGQGPQFIFQYYEEEERQRGNFPDRFSGHQFPNYSSELNVNALLLGDSALYLCASRSIQGEGYGYTFGSGTRLTVV.